This T cell receptor (beta chain) originates from a study of control samples from healthy donors and cancer patients. Some clones are missing from TCRdb's copy, which holds only in-frame ones; the method was immunoSEQ multiplex PCR. The sample has about 120,000 clones; 80% to 95% are singletons. V lost 2 bases and J lost 3, with 8 bases in between. The germline gives CDR1 GTSNPN, CDR2 SVGIG (reference sequence). The CDR3 extends over 12 amino acids. This sequence was found in a man older than 75 with head and neck cancer. Sequencing was done on a sample of PBMCs. The V and J genes are TRBV30 and TRBJ2-7, with D possibly matching TRBD2 (5 bases). CDR3 loop: CAWSSSGYEQYF. CDR3 coding DNA: TGTGCCTGGAGTTCCAGCGGCTACGAGCAGTACTTC.